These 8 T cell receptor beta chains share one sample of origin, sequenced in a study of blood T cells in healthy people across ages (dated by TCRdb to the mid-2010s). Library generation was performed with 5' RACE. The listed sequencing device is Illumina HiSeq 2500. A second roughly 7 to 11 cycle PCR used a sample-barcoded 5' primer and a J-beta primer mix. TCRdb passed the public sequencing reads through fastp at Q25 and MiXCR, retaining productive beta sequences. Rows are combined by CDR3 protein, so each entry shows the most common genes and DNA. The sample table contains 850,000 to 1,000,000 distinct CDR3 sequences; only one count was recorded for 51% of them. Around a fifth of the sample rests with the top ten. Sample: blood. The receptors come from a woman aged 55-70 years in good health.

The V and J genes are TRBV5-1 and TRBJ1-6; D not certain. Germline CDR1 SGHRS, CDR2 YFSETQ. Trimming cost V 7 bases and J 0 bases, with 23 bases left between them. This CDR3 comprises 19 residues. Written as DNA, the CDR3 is TGCGCCAGCTCTAAGGACGGACCGTCGTTGAGCTCCTATAATTCACCCCTCCACTTT. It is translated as CASSKDGPSLSSYNSPLHF.

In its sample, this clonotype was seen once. This CDR3 reads CASSPVVRTYGYTF. CDR3 sequence (DNA): TGTGCCAGCAGTCCTGTAGTCAGAACATATGGCTACACCTTC. V is TRBV28 and J is TRBJ1-2; D not certain. The CDR3 covers 14 residues. V was trimmed by 5 bases and J by 5 bases, leaving 15 bases between them. CDR1 and CDR2 (germline): MDHEN, SYDVKM.

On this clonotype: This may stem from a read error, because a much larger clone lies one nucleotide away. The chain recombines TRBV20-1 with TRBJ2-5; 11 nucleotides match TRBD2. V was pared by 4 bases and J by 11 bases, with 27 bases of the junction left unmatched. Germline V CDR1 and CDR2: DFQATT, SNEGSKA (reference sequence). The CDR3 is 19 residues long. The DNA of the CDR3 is TGCAGTGCTACTTCCGGGACTAGCGGCTACCGGGGGTCCTACAATGAGCAGTACTTC. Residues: CSATSGTSGYRGSYNEQYF.

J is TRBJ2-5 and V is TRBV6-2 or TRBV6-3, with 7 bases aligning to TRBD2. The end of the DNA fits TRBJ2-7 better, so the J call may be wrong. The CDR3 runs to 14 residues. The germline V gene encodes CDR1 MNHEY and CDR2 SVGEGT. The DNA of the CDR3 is TGTGCCAGCGAGGAGGGAGGGCCTTTGAACGAGCAGTACTTC. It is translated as CASEEGGPLNEQYF.

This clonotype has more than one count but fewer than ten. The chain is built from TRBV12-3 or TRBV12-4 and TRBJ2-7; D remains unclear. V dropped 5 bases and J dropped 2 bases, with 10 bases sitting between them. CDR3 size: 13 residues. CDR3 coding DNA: TGTGCCAGCAGTACCCGGGCTCCCTACGAGCAGTACTTC. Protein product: CASSTRAPYEQYF.

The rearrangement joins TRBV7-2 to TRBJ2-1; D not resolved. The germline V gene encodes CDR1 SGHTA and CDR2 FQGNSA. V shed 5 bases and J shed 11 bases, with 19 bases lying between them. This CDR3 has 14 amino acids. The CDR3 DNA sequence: TGTGCCAGCAGCGTATATGTCAGCCCAATGAAGCAGTTCTTC. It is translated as CASSVYVSPMKQFF.

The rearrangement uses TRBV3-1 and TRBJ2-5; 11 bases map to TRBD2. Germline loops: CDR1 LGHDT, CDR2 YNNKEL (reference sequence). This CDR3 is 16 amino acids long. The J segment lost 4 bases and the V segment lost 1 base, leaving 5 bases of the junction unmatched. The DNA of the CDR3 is TGTGCCAGCAGCCAAGGAACTAGCGGGAGCGGAGAGACCCAGTACTTC. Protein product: CASSQGTSGSGETQYF.

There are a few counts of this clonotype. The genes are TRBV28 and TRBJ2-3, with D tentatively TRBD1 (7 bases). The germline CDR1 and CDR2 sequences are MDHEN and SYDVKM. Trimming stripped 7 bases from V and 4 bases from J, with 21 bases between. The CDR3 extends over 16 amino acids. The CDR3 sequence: CASTIQGGRLADTQYF. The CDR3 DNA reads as TGTGCCAGCACCATCCAGGGGGGCCGATTGGCAGATACGCAGTATTTT.